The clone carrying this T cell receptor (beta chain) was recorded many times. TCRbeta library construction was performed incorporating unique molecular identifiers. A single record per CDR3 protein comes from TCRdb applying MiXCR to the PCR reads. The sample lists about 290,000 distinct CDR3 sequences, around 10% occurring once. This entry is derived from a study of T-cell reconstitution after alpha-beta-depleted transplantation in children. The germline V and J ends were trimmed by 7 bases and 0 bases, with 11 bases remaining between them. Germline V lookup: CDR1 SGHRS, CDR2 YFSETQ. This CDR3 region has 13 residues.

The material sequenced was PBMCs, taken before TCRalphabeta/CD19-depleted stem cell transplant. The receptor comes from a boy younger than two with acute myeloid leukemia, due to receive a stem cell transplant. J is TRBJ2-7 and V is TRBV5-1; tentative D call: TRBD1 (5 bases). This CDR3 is CASRRDSSYEQYF. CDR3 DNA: TGCGCCAGCCGCCGCGACAGCTCCTACGAGCAGTACTTC.